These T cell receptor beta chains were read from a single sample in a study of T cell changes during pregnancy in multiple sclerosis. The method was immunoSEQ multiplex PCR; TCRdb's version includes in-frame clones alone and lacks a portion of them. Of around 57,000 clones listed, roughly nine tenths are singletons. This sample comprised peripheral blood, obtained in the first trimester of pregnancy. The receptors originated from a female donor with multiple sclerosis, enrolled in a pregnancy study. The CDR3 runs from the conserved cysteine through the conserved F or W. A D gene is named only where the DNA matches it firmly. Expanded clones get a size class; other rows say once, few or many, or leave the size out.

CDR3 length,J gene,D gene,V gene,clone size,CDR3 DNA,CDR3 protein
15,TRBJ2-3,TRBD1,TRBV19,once,TGTGCCAGTAGTAACTGGGACAGGGGCACAGATACGCAGTATTTT,CASSNWDRGTDTQYF
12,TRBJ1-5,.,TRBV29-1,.,TGCAGCGTTGAGGGCAGGGGCCAGCCCCAGCATTTT,CSVEGRGQPQHF
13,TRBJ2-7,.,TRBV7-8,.,TGTGCCAGCAGCTTAGGGGGCACCTACGAGCAGTACTTC,CASSLGGTYEQYF
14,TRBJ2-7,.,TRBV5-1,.,TGCGCCAGCAGCTTCGCCGGTGCCGGGAACGAGCAGTACTTC,CASSFAGAGNEQYF
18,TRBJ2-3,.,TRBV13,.,TGTGCCAGCAGCCCTCCCCCGGGGGTCATGCCCTCCGCAGATACGCAGTATTTT,CASSPPPGVMPSADTQYF
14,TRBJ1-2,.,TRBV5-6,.,TGTGCCAGCAGCAGAGGACAGCCTAACTATGGCTACACCTTC,CASSRGQPNYGYTF
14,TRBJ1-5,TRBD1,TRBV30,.,TGTGCCTGGAGTGCCACAGGGGCCCCTCAGCCCCAGCATTTT,CAWSATGAPQPQHF
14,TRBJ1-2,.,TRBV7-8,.,TGTGCCAGCAGCTTACTCGGACAGAACTATGGCTACACCTTC,CASSLLGQNYGYTF
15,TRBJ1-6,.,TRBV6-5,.,TGTGCCAGCAGTTACTCGAGTGGGCTTAATTCACCCCTCCACTTT,CASSYSSGLNSPLHF
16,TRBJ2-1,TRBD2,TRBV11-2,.,TGTGCCAGCAGCTCGATCAGCGGGAGGCTTCGCGATGAGCAGTTCTTC,CASSSISGRLRDEQFF
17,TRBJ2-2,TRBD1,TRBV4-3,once,TGCGCCAGCAGCCAAGTCTCCGGGACAGTTTACACCGGGGAGCTGTTTTTT,CASSQVSGTVYTGELFF
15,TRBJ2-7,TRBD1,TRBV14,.,TGTGCCAGCAGCCGAGAGGACAGGCTGACCTACGAGCAGTACTTC,CASSREDRLTYEQYF
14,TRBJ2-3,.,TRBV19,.,TGTGCCAGTAGTTCCCAAGGCGGGCCAGATACGCAGTATTTT,CASSSQGGPDTQYF
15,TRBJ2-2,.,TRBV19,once,TGTGCCAGTAGAATAGGACAGCTAAACACCGGGGAGCTGTTTTTT,CASRIGQLNTGELFF
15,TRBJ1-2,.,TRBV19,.,TGTGCCAGTAGTATAGTTCCAGGACAGATCTATGGCTACACCTTC,CASSIVPGQIYGYTF
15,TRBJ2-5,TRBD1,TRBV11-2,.,TGTGCCAGCAGTCGCGGACAGGGCCGCCAAGAGACCCAGTACTTC,CASSRGQGRQETQYF
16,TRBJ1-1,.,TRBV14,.,TGTGCCAGCAGCCAACCTCGGGGGACGGCCAACACTGAAGCTTTCTTT,CASSQPRGTANTEAFF
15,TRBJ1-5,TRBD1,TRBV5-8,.,TGTGCCAGCAGCTGGACAGGGTGGGACGGTCAGCCCCAGCATTTT,CASSWTGWDGQPQHF
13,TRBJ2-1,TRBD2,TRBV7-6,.,TGTGCCAGCAGCTTAAGGCGGGAGTATGAGCAGTTCTTC,CASSLRREYEQFF
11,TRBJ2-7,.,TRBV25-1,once,TGTGCCAGCAGTGATTGGACAGAGACGTACTTC,CASSDWTETYF
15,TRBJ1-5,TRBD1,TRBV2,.,TGTGCCAGCAGTGAATGGAGGACAGGGACTCAGCCCCAGCATTTT,CASSEWRTGTQPQHF
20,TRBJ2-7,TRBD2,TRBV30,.,TGTGCCTGGAGTGGCGGGATTTCCCCGAGGAGTAGCGGGAGGTCCTACGAGCAGTACTTC,CAWSGGISPRSSGRSYEQYF
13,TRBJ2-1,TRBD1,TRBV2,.,TGTGCCAGCACTGGGGACAGGGACAATGAGCAGTTCTTC,CASTGDRDNEQFF
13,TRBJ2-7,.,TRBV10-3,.,TGTGCCATCAGGGCAGACACTCACTACGAGCAGTACTTC,CAIRADTHYEQYF
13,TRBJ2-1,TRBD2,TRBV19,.,TGTGCCAGTAGTATAGGGACTAGTAATGAGCAGTTCTTC,CASSIGTSNEQFF
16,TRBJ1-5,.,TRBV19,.,TGTGCCAGTAGTTTCGGGGTGGGAGATAGCAATCAGCCCCAGCATTTT,CASSFGVGDSNQPQHF
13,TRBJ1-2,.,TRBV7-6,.,TGTGCCAGCAGTCTTTACCCGGGGAGTGGCTACACCTTC,CASSLYPGSGYTF
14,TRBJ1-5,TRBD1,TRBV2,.,TGTGCCAGCAGCCGGACAGGGCCTCCCGAAAGCCAGCATTTT,CASSRTGPPESQHF
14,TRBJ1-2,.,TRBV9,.,TGTGCCAGCAGCGTAGGAGGATCTAACTATGGCTACACCTTC,CASSVGGSNYGYTF
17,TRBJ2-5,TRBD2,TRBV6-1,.,TGTGCCAGCAGTGTGGGTAGCGGGAGGGCCTGGGGAGAGACCCAGTACTTC,CASSVGSGRAWGETQYF